The entry that follows covers one TCR beta chain sequence. This clone was counted at least ten times. The antigen it recognizes is unknown. No clone much larger than this one lies a single base away; base qualities are absent. One collaborating source in Seattle enrolled patients during active infection and followed them longitudinally through the course of disease. The collaborating institutions used their own protocols to collect whole blood in K2EDTA tubes. Collaborator samples were shipped for TCRbeta analysis as frozen whole blood, isolated PBMCs, or DNA extracted from either sample type. The immunoSEQ Assay, a bias-controlled multiplex PCR, was used to amplify TCRbeta CDR3 regions from genomic DNA. The source study handled its data this way. The number of nucleated cells in each sample was estimated by amplification of reference gene primers within the assay. To quantify the absolute abundance of each unique TCRbeta CDR3 rearrangement, sequence reads were collapsed and filtered. For each sample, productive Simpson clonality was calculated as the square root of Simpson's diversity index over productive rearrangements. Not all clones reach the TCRdb copy of this immuneACCESS table, which keeps in-frame sequences only. Checked studies attribute under half of the gap to unresolved V genes and leave the rest unexplained. The V and J calls and clone size were taken over from that table, and D and trimming were inferred from the DNA. In this sample the table shows roughly 390,000 clones, over 75% of which occur a single time. In total, the top ten clones hold 10% of the sample.

These data belong to a study of blood T cell repertoires in COVID-19 (dated by TCRdb to 2020 to 2021). Background for the entire study: Samples from collaborators originated in the United States, Italy and Spain and spanned both the acute and convalescent phases of COVID-19. The repertoires were made available in a free public database intended to serve as a resource for research on the immune response to SARS-CoV-2. Deeply sampled blood TCRbeta repertoires from subjects exposed to, actively infected with, or recovered from COVID-19 were included in the dataset. Samples were obtained from the ongoing ImmuneRACE study (first 160 participants) and from approximately 1,200 subjects provided by 6 global collaborators. The material from the prospective study consisted of cDNA or gDNA derived from T cells, B-cell-depleted T cells, or PBMCs. Where HLA class I and class II types were available, the types were taken from metadata supplied by the sample provider, not from assay-based typing. A de-identified subject ID, COVID-19 status, age in years and sex were almost always included in the sample metadata. What the work shows at the level of the full study, not this receptor alone: How much clinical and demographic metadata was included differed by source and by participant, and the metadata was provided uncurated.

The clonotype comes from a woman younger than 45 with COVID-19, enrolled during active disease. Sequencing was done on a sample of peripheral blood.

CDR3 region: CASSQGLSGANVLTF. The nucleotide sequence reads TGTGCCAGCTCCCAGGGTCTCTCTGGGGCCAACGTCCTGACTTTC. The chain was built from TRBV18 and TRBJ2-6; tentative D gene TRBD1, with 5 bases matching. Based on the germline V gene, the CDR1 and CDR2 sequences are KGHSH and LQKENI. V gives up 6 bases and J gives up 0 bases, and the segment between their germline ends measures 9 bases. The CDR3, cysteine through phenylalanine, is 15 amino acids long. The entry retains the CDR3 DNA only, 45 bases that are in frame from base 1.